This entry lists 30 T cell receptor beta chains sequenced from one sample in a study of cytomegalovirus exposure and HLA in healthy donors. PCR was performed using 60 Vbeta and 13 Jbeta primers. Measured with immunoSEQ multiplex PCR; TCRdb has only the in-frame clones, and not every one. The sample gives about 200,000 clones, 79% of which show up once; approximately 1.4% is in the top ten. What was sequenced was PBMCs. The source is a girl aged 10 to 17 in good health and CMV-seropositive.

This clone was detected only a few times. The chain combines TRBV11-2 with TRBJ2-1; 8 positions match TRBD2. The CDR3 covers 14 residues. V lost 7 bases, J lost 2 bases, and 4 bases stayed unmatched. Germline CDR1 is SGHAT and CDR2 is FQNNGV. The CDR3 sequence: CASIPGLAYNEQFF. In DNA form, the CDR3 reads TGTGCCAGCATCCCGGGACTAGCCTACAATGAGCAGTTCTTC.

In this sample, this clone turned up once. The chain uses TRBV4-2 and TRBJ2-1, with D perhaps matching TRBD1 (6 bases). This CDR3 is 17 amino acids long. CDR1 LGHNA and CDR2 YNFKEQ come from the germline V gene. Between the trimmed V and J ends, which lost 4 bases and 9 bases, there was a span of 25 bases. DNA for the CDR3: TGTGCCAGCAGCCTTTTACTCGACGGGACACTAGTGATTGAGCAGTTCTTC. It translates to CASSLLLDGTLVIEQFF.

J is TRBJ2-7 and V is TRBV19, with D unresolved. The CDR3 runs 13 residues. V was pared by 0 bases and J by 6 bases, with 9 bases between. Germline CDR1 reads LNHDA; CDR2 reads SQIVND (reference sequence). CDR3 in amino acids: CASSIDIGPEQYF. The CDR3 nucleotides read TGTGCCAGTAGTATAGATATTGGGCCCGAGCAGTACTTC.

The chain carries TRBV5-6 and TRBJ2-2; D not certain. Germline CDR1 and CDR2: SGHDT and YYEEEE. V was shortened by 2 bases and J by 6 bases, with 11 bases between the two germline ends. This CDR3 contains 14 residues. CDR3 sequence reads: CASSLVLASGELFF. CDR3 bases: TGTGCCAGCAGCTTAGTATTAGCCTCCGGGGAGCTGTTTTTT.

This chain connects TRBV5-1 to TRBJ2-7; D is uncertain. Germline loops: CDR1 SGHRS, CDR2 YFSETQ. The CDR3 spans 15 residues. V was pared by 0 bases and J by 0 bases, with 10 bases between. The CDR3 DNA follows: TGCGCCAGCAGCTTGGCCTCTATCCCCTCCTACGAGCAGTACTTC. It codes for CASSLASIPSYEQYF.

The CDR3: CASSQSGDGNQPQHF. Written as DNA, the CDR3 is TGTGCCAGCAGCCAATCGGGTGACGGCAATCAGCCCCAGCATTTT. The chain joins TRBV21-1 to TRBJ1-5. TRBV21-1 is noted as a pseudogene. This CDR3 is built from 15 residues.

The rearrangement joins TRBV2 to TRBJ1-1; TRBD1 matches at 9 bases. Germline V CDR1 and CDR2: SNHLY, FYNNEI. The CDR3 is 14 amino acids. Losses at the gene ends were 6 bases for V and 6 bases for J; bases not matched to a gene: 8. The CDR3 loop reads CASSAGQGRPEAFF. CDR3 coding DNA: TGTGCCAGCAGCGCCGGACAGGGGAGGCCTGAAGCTTTCTTT. The variable domain in full, with the rest retrieved from reference TRBV2 and TRBJ1-1, is EPEVTQTPSHQVTQMGQEVILRCVPISNHLYFYWYRQILGQKVEFLVSFYNNEISEKSEIFDDQFSVERPDGSNFTLKIRSTKLEDSAMYFCASSAGQGRPEAFFGQGTRLTVV.

V and J are TRBV7-9 and TRBJ2-2; D not resolved. Trimming left V 1 base short and J 8 bases short, with 8 bases between. CDR1 and CDR2 from the germline V gene are SEHNR and FQNEAQ (reference sequence). The CDR3 runs 13 residues. This chain's CDR3 is CASSLGPGGELFF. The DNA for the CDR3 is TGTGCCAGCAGCTTAGGTCCGGGTGGGGAGCTGTTTTTT.

This chain uses TRBV9 with TRBJ1-1, with a possible D match to TRBD1 (6 bases). V lost 3 bases to trimming and J lost 0 bases, with 12 bases between them. The CDR3 has 15 residues. CDR1 is SGDLS, CDR2 YYNGEE, per germline. CDR3 DNA: TGTGCCAGCAGCGAAGACAGGACGGTGAACACTGAAGCTTTCTTT. It encodes CASSEDRTVNTEAFF.

This clone was seen a handful of times. The rearrangement links TRBV7-9 to TRBJ2-2; D is unclear. Between the trimmed V and J ends, which lost 2 bases and 6 bases, there was a span of 7 bases. Germline assignment: CDR1 SEHNR and CDR2 FQNEAQ (reference sequence). The CDR3 contains 13 residues. DNA for the CDR3: TGTGCCAGCAGCTTAACTTTCTCCGGGGAGCTGTTTTTT. It encodes CASSLTFSGELFF.

The chain combines TRBV10-1 with TRBJ1-1; D unclear. V was shortened by 0 bases and J by 6 bases, with 11 bases between the two germline ends. The CDR3 covers 14 residues. CDR1 and CDR2 from the germline V gene are WNHNN and SYGVQD (reference sequence). For the CDR3, the DNA is TGCGCCAGCAGTGAGTCGTCGGGTTACCCTGAAGCTTTCTTT. Its translation is CASSESSGYPEAFF.

This sequence joins TRBV6-1 and TRBJ2-2, with 11 bases that match TRBD1. Germline V gene data show CDR1 as MNHNS and CDR2 as SASEGT. J was trimmed by 3 bases and V by 2 bases; bases with no gene match: 2. The CDR3 covers 16 residues. CDR3 amino acids: CASSEWDRGYTGELFF. The CDR3 nucleotides read TGTGCCAGCAGTGAATGGGACAGGGGGTACACCGGGGAGCTGTTTTTT.

This chain links TRBV29-1 with TRBJ2-1; perhaps TRBD1 as D (6 bases). Trimming shortened V by 1 base and J by 6 bases, and 13 bases separated the two germline ends. CDR1 is SQVTM and CDR2 is ANQGSEA in the germline V gene. The CDR3 is 14 amino acids. The CDR3 coding sequence is TGCAGCGTTGAAGGGGGGCGGATCGGCAATGAGCAGTTCTTC. Translated, it gives CSVEGGRIGNEQFF.

V gene TRBV19 combines with J gene TRBJ1-1; D not resolved. CDR3 size: 14 residues. V lost 1 base and J 3 bases, leaving 9 bases between the germline ends. The germline V gene has CDR1 LNHDA and CDR2 SQIVND (reference sequence). CDR3 in amino acids: CASSIAVRDTEAFF. In DNA form, the CDR3 reads TGTGCCAGTAGTATAGCGGTGAGGGACACTGAAGCTTTCTTT.

The chain couples TRBV6-1 to TRBJ2-3; D gene uncertain. Germline loops: CDR1 MNHNS, CDR2 SASEGT. Trimming cost V 3 bases and J 4 bases, with 11 bases left between them. The CDR3 sequence is 14 residues long. CDR3: CASSEELVADTQYF. As DNA, the CDR3 is TGTGCCAGCAGTGAGGAGCTAGTAGCAGATACGCAGTATTTT.

The CDR3 loop is CAISESIGEVMDSGNTIYF. Here the CDR3 DNA reads TGTGCCATCAGTGAGTCGATAGGGGAGGTAATGGACTCTGGAAACACCATATATTTT. This rearrangement joins TRBV10-3 to TRBJ1-3; tentatively, D is TRBD1 (5 bases). Trimming pared 0 bases from V and 0 bases from J, leaving 18 bases between. Per the germline V gene, CDR1 is ENHRY and CDR2 is SYGVKD. This CDR3 comprises 19 residues.

This clone appeared a few times. The chain combines TRBV6-5 with TRBJ1-3; no definite D call. The V gene's germline CDR1 is MNHEY and CDR2 SVGAGI. CDR3 length: 15 residues. V lost 5 bases and J 7 bases, leaving 18 bases between the germline ends. CDR3 nucleotide sequence: TGTGCCAGCAGTCAATCATGGACGGAGGGTAACACCATATATTTT. Protein: CASSQSWTEGNTIYF.

V gene TRBV11-3 combines with J gene TRBJ2-3; 8 nucleotides match TRBD2. CDR3 length equals 15 residues. With V trimmed by 1 base and J by 4 bases, 4 bases remained unmatched. Germline CDR1 reads SGHNT; CDR2 reads YENEEA. The CDR3 region is CASSLAGGPADTQYF. DNA of the CDR3: TGTGCCAGCAGCTTAGCGGGGGGGCCGGCAGATACGCAGTATTTT.

The J gene is TRBJ1-1, the V gene TRBV7-6; D gene uncertain. The CDR3 sequence is 13 residues long. Trimming removed 5 bases from V and 7 bases from J, with 14 bases in between. Looked up from germline, CDR1 is SGHVS and CDR2 is FNYEAQ. In DNA, the CDR3 is TGTGCCAGCAGCCCTAGGTTGGGTAATGAAGCTTTCTTT. Translated, it gives CASSPRLGNEAFF.

V usage is TRBV25-1 and J usage is TRBJ2-2, with 9 bases that match TRBD1. Germline V gives CDR1 MGHDK, CDR2 SYGVNS. The CDR3 runs to 13 residues. The ends lost 8 bases at V and 11 bases at J; junction bases unmatched: 9. CDR3 in DNA: TGTGCCAGCCAAATCACGGGACAGGGTGAGCTGTTTTTT. Translating gives CASQITGQGELFF.

This clone was observed a single time. The chain carries TRBV7-2 and TRBJ2-1; 9 bases are shared with TRBD2. Germline V CDR1 and CDR2: SGHTA, FQGNSA. The V segment lost 0 bases and the J segment 10 bases; nucleotides outside the gene matches: 7. The CDR3 consists of 15 residues. The CDR3 region is CASSLAGGGAGEQFF. DNA for the CDR3: TGTGCCAGCAGCTTAGCCGGCGGGGGGGCGGGGGAGCAGTTCTTC.

This clone was picked up one time. This chain connects TRBV27 to TRBJ2-3; 12 bases are a match to TRBD2. This CDR3 comprises 16 residues. Germline V CDR1 and CDR2: MNHEY, SMNVEV (reference sequence). V dropped 5 bases and J dropped 8; count of bases not matched to a gene: 11. The CDR3 is CASSLPSGGAAGTQYF. CDR3 nucleotide sequence: TGTGCCAGCAGTCTACCTAGCGGGGGGGCGGCGGGTACGCAGTATTTT.

Here the CDR3 reads CASSQVNSLAGADTQYF. CDR3 DNA sequence: TGCGCCAGCAGCCAAGTTAATTCGCTAGCGGGGGCCGATACGCAGTATTTT. This chain connects TRBV4-3 to TRBJ2-3; 10 bases match TRBD2. J lost 6 bases, V lost 1 base, and 10 bases had no gene match. CDR1 is LGHNA, CDR2 YSLEER, per germline. The CDR3 loop spans 17 amino acids.

The J gene is TRBJ1-2, the V gene TRBV12-2. TRBV12-2 is reported as a pseudogene. The CDR3 contains 16 residues. The CDR3 reads CASRSEEARHNYGYTF. CDR3 in DNA: TGTGCAAGTCGCTCAGAGGAGGCCAGGCACAACTATGGCTACACCTTC.

The chain employs TRBV10-3 and TRBJ1-1; the D gene is possibly TRBD1 (5 bases). CDR1 ENHRY and CDR2 SYGVKD come from the germline V gene. This CDR3 region has 14 residues. The V end was cut by 6 bases, the J end by 5 bases, with 16 bases between. The CDR3 DNA reads as TGTGCCATCAGCGAGGGGATGCGGGTAACTGAAGCTTTCTTT. This translates into CAISEGMRVTEAFF.

The V gene is TRBV7-2, the J gene TRBJ2-7; D perhaps matches TRBD2 (5 bases). CDR3 length: 14 residues. Between the trimmed V and J ends, which lost 1 base and 7 bases, there was a span of 14 bases. The germline V gene has CDR1 SGHTA and CDR2 FQGNSA. CDR3 protein: CASSLVATAGEQYF. The CDR3, as DNA: TGTGCCAGCAGCTTAGTAGCGACGGCGGGTGAGCAGTACTTC.

The chain couples TRBV10-3 to TRBJ1-4; no firm D call. The germline V gene encodes CDR1 ENHRY and CDR2 SYGVKD. The CDR3 loop spans 20 amino acids. V gave up 6 bases and J gave up 4 bases, with 30 bases separating them. The CDR3 loop reads CAISELYKATRTEDNEKLFF. The CDR3 DNA is TGTGCCATCAGCGAACTTTATAAGGCTACCCGTACAGAAGATAATGAAAAACTGTTTTTT.

This rearrangement joins TRBV10-2 to TRBJ1-5; D might be TRBD1 (5 bases). CDR1 and CDR2 (germline): WSHSY, SAAADI. Trimming cost V 7 bases and J 4 bases, with 11 bases left between them. This CDR3 spans 13 amino acids. CDR3 DNA: TGCGCCAGCACCCGACAGCAGAATCAGCCCCAGCATTTT. This sequence encodes CASTRQQNQPQHF.

The chain carries TRBV7-9 and TRBJ2-2, with D possibly being TRBD1 (5 bases). CDR3 length: 15 amino acids. The germline V gene has CDR1 SEHNR and CDR2 FQNEAQ (reference sequence). Trimming pared 10 bases from V and 1 base from J, leaving 16 bases between. The chain's CDR3 is CAKTREQENTGELFF. The DNA for the CDR3 is TGTGCCAAAACAAGGGAACAGGAGAACACCGGGGAGCTGTTTTTT.

The chain recombines TRBV5-1 with TRBJ2-1; TRBD2 matches at 11 bases. The CDR3 sequence is 15 residues long. V was clipped by 2 bases and J by 6 bases; unmatched bases: 4. Germline V gives CDR1 SGHRS, CDR2 YFSETQ. CDR3 bases: TGCGCCAGCAGCTTTACTAGCGGGGGCCTCAATGAGCAGTTCTTC. Encoded protein: CASSFTSGGLNEQFF. The whole variable domain, remainder taken from reference TRBV5-1 and TRBJ2-1, is KAGVTQTPRYLIKTRGQQVTLSCSPISGHRSVSWYQQTPGQGLQFLFEYFSETQRNKGNFPGRFSGRQFSNSRSEMNVSTLELGDSALYLCASSFTSGGLNEQFFGPGTRLTVL.